Listed below are T cell receptor beta chains from one sample, sequenced in a study of CXCR4 blockade with PD-1 therapy in pancreatic cancer. Sequenced by immunoSEQ multiplex PCR; TCRdb stores in-frame clones only, minus some. The sample holds 1,500 or so clones, 35% to 45% seen once. The specimen was tumor tissue. These receptors originate from a human donor with pancreatic ductal adenocarcinoma. Both conserved end residues are part of each CDR3. Each record gives: J gene, clone size, D gene, V gene, CDR3 protein, CDR3 DNA. A D gene is named only where the DNA matches it firmly. Clone size is shown for a subset of rows, as once, few, many or a class of expanded clone.

>TRBJ1-5|large|NA|TRBV28
CASSFRGGQPQHF
TGTGCCAGCAGTTTCAGGGGAGGACAGCCCCAGCATTTT
>TRBJ1-1|NA|TRBD1|TRBV19
CASSPGQGSTEAFF
TGTGCCAGTAGCCCAGGACAGGGAAGCACTGAAGCTTTCTTT
>TRBJ2-7|NA|TRBD1|TRBV29-1
CSVAQQGAGEQYF
TGCAGCGTTGCCCAACAGGGGGCGGGAGAGCAGTACTTC
>TRBJ2-3|NA|NA|TRBV19
CASRDLTDTQYF
TGTGCCAGCCGGGACCTCACAGATACGCAGTATTTT
>TRBJ2-1|few|TRBD2|TRBV5-1
CASSWGTSGDNEQFF
TGCGCCAGCAGCTGGGGGACTAGCGGAGACAATGAGCAGTTCTTC
>TRBJ1-4|NA|TRBD1|TRBV4-1
CASSQEIQGATNEKLFF
TGCGCCAGCAGCCAAGAGATCCAGGGGGCGACTAATGAAAAACTGTTTTTT
>TRBJ1-2|medium-sized|TRBD1|TRBV9
CASGALLDRGRSYGYTF
TGTGCCAGCGGAGCCCTTCTCGACAGGGGGCGATCCTATGGCTACACCTTC
>TRBJ1-2|few|NA|TRBV28
CASSFSGEYGYTF
TGTGCCAGCAGTTTTTCAGGGGAGTATGGCTACACCTTC
>TRBJ1-2|few|NA|TRBV28
CASSKTLDGYTF
TGTGCCAGCAGCAAGACACTGGATGGCTACACCTTC
>TRBJ2-5|NA|NA|TRBV18
CASSPLALEETQYF
TGTGCCAGCTCACCACTAGCCCTGGAAGAGACCCAGTACTTC
>TRBJ1-5|NA|NA|TRBV29-1
CSVSGTNRQPQHF
TGCAGCGTTTCCGGGACTAATAGGCAGCCCCAGCATTTT
>TRBJ1-1|few|TRBD1|TRBV19
CASSTGFGTAAGVFGAFF
TGTGCCAGTAGTACAGGCTTCGGGACAGCCGCCGGGGTATTCGGAGCTTTCTTT
>TRBJ1-1|NA|NA|TRBV29-1
CSASRGPDTEAFF
TGCAGCGCAAGCAGGGGCCCGGACACTGAAGCTTTCTTT
>TRBJ1-3|large|TRBD1|TRBV28
CASSLQGAGNTIYF
TGTGCCAGCAGTTTACAGGGGGCTGGAAACACCATATATTTT